Given below is one T cell receptor beta chain in context. Assay: immunoSEQ multiplex PCR; the TCRdb copy retains only in-frame clones and omits some. The sample lists a few hundred thousand clones; 85% to 90% were seen once. This sample stems from a study of blood T cell repertoires in COVID-19. Study-level background: COVID-19 samples, acute and convalescent, were from the United States, Italy and Spain. From T cells, B-cell-depleted T cells, or PBMCs came the material, which was cDNA or gDNA.

CDR1 and CDR2 from the germline V gene are LNHDA and SQIVND (reference sequence). V lost 3 bases to trimming and J lost 7 bases; unmatched junction nucleotides: 5. The CDR3 spans 13 residues. Recovered Cohort 3 donors showed two negative PCRs, clearance, or symptom resolution. V usage is TRBV19 and J usage is TRBJ1-2, with 7 positions matching TRBD1. The clonotype comes from a young woman who had recovered from COVID-19. Sequencing was performed on PBMCs or T cells enriched from blood (not recorded which). The CDR3 reads CASSMRGGSGYTF. The CDR3 bases are TGTGCCAGTAGTATGAGAGGGGGCTCTGGCTACACCTTC.